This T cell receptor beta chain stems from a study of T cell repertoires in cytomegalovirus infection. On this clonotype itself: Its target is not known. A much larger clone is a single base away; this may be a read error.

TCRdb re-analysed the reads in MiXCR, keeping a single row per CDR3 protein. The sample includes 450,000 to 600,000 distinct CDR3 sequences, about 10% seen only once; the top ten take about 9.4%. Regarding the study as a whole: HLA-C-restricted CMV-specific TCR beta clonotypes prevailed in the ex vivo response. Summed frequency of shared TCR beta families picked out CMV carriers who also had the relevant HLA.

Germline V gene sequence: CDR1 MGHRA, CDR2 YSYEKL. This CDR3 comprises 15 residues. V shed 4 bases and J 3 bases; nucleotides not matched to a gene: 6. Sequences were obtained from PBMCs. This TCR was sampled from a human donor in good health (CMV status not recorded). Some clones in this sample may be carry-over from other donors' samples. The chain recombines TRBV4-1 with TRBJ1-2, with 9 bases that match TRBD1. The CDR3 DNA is TGCGCCAGCAGCCCCCGGACAGGGGCAGACTATGGCTACACCTTC. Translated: CASSPRTGADYGYTF.